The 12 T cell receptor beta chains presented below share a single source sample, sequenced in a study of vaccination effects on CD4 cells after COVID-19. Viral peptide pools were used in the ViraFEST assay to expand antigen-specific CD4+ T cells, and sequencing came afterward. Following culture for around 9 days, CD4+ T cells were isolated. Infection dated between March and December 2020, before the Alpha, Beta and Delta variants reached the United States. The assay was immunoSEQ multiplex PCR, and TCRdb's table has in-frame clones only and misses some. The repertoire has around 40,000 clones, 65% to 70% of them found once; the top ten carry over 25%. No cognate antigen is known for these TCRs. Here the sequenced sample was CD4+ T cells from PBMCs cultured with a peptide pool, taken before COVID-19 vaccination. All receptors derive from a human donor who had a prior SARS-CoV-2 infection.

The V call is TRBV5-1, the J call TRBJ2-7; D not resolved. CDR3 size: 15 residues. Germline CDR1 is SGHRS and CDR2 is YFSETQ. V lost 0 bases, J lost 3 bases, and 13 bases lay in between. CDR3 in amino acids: CASSLVHRLGYEQYF. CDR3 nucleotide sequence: TGCGCCAGCAGCTTGGTCCATCGCCTGGGCTACGAGCAGTACTTC.

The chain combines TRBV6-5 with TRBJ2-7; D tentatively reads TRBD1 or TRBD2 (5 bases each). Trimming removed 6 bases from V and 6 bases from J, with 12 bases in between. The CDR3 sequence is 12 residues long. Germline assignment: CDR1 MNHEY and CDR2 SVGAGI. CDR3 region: CASSPPGTEQYF. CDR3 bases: TGTGCCAGCAGCCCCCCGGGGACCGAGCAGTACTTC.

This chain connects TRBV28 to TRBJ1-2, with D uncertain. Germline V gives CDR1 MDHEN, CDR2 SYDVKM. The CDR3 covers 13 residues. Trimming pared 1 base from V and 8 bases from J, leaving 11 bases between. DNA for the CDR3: TGTGCCAGCAGTTTATCGGGTAACAAAGGCTACACCTTC. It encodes CASSLSGNKGYTF.

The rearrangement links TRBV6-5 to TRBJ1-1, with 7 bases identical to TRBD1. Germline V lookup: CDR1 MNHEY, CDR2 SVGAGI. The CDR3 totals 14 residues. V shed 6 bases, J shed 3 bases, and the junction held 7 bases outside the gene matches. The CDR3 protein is CASSNRGVDTEAFF. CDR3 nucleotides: TGTGCCAGCAGCAACAGGGGTGTGGACACTGAAGCTTTCTTT.

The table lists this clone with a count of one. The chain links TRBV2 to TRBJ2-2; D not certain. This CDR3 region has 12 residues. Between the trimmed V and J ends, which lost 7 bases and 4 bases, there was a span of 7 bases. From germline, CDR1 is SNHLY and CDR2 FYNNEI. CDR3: CASKISTGELFF. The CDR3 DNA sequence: TGTGCCAGCAAGATCAGCACCGGGGAGCTGTTTTTT.

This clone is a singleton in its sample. The CDR3 reads CASSKVAAPTYQETQYF. The CDR3 region has the DNA TGTGCCAGCAGCAAAGTGGCGGCACCGACGTACCAAGAGACCCAGTACTTC. V is TRBV21-1 and J is TRBJ2-5; TRBD2 is the table's D call, not checked against the DNA. TRBV21-1 is a known pseudogene. The CDR3 has 17 amino acids.

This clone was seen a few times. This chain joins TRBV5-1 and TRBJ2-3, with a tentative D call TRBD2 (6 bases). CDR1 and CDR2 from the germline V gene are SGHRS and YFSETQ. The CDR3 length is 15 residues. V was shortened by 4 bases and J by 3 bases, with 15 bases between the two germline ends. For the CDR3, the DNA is TGCGCCAGCAGCCCCCTTGATGGGAGGACAGATACGCAGTATTTT. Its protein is CASSPLDGRTDTQYF.

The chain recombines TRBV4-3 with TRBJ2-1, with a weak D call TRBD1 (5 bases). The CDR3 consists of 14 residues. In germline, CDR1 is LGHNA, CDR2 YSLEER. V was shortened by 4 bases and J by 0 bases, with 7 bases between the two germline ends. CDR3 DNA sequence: TGCGCCAGCAGCCGACAGAGCTCCTACAATGAGCAGTTCTTC. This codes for CASSRQSSYNEQFF.

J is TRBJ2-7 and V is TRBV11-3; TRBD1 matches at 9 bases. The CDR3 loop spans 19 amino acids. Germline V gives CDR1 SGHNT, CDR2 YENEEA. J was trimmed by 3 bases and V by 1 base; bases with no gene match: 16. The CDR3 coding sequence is TGTGCCAGCAGCTTAGCCGGGGACAGGGCTCCGGGACTACTCTACGAGCAGTACTTC. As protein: CASSLAGDRAPGLLYEQYF.

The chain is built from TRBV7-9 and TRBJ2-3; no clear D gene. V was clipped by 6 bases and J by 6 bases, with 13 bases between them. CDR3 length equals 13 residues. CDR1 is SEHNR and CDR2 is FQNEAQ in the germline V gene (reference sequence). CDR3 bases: TGTGCCAGCAGAAGGACCGGGCCGGATACGCAGTATTTT. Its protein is CASRRTGPDTQYF.

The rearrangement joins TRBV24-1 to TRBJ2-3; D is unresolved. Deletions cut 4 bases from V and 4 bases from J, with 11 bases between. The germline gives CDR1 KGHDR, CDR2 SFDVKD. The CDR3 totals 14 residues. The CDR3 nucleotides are TGTGCCACCAGTGACCTACAGAGGCCAGATACGCAGTATTTT. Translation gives CATSDLQRPDTQYF.

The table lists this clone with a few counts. CDR3 nucleotides: TGTGCCAGCAGCTTAGTTCACAGGGTGGGTGAGCAGTACTTC. The encoded protein is CASSLVHRVGEQYF. This sequence joins TRBV7-2 and TRBJ2-7; TRBD1 might be the D (6 bases). V shed 1 base and J shed 7 bases, with 14 bases lying between them. Per germline, CDR1 SGHTA and CDR2 FQGNSA. CDR3 length: 14 residues.